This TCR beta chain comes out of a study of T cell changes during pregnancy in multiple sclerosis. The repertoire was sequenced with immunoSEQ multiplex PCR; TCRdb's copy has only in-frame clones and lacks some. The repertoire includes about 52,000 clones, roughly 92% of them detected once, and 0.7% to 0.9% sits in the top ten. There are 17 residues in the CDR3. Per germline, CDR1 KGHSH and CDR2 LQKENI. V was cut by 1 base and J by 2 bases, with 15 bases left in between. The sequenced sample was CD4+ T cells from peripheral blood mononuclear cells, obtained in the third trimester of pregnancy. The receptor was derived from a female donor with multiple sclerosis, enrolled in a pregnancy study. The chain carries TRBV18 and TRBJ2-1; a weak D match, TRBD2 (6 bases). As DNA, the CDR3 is TGTGCCAGCTCACCACGGGGGGATTCTTCCCCCTACAATGAGCAGTTCTTC. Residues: CASSPRGDSSPYNEQFF.